This TCR beta chain is from a study of cytomegalovirus exposure and HLA in healthy donors. Produced via immunoSEQ multiplex PCR; TCRdb's table is partial and in-frame only. The table includes more than 55,000 clones, 75% to 90% detected once. A note on this clone: What it binds is unknown.

Overall study findings and caveats: Rare sequences made up most TCRs, while some public TCRs were found in many donors. Reports credit the classifier with highly specific, highly sensitive diagnosis of cytomegalovirus status. Around 160 TCR beta chains were listed as cytomegalovirus-associated. A subsequent analysis found that TCR clusters from the first cohort also tended to co-occur in the 90 to 150 validation repertoires, with around 94% of cluster scores above 0.

This clonotype originated in a woman between 18 and 30 years old in good health and CMV-seronegative. Input material: PBMCs.

CDR3 sequence reads: CASSPQGTNTEAFF. The DNA for the CDR3 is TGTGCCAGCAGCCCCCAGGGGACGAACACTGAAGCTTTCTTT. The J gene is TRBJ1-1, the V gene TRBV7-2, with a weak D call TRBD1 (6 bases). The CDR3 totals 14 residues. With 5 bases removed from V and 1 base from J, the gap between germline ends came to 11 bases. Germline values: CDR1 SGHTA, CDR2 FQGNSA.